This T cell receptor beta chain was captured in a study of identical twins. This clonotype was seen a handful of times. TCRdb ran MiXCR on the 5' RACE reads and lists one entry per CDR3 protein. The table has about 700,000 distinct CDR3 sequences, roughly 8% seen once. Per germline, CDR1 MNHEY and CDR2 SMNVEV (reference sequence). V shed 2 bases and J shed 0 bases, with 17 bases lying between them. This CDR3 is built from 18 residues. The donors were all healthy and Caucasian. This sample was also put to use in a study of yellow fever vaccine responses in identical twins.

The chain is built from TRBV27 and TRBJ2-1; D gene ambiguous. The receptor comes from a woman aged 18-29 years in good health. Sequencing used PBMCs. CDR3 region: CASSLGASSFPSYNEQFF. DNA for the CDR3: TGTGCCAGCAGTTTAGGAGCCAGTAGCTTTCCCTCCTACAATGAGCAGTTCTTC.